Listed below are T cell receptor beta chains from one sample, sequenced in a study of breast tumors, draining lymph nodes, adjacent tissues. MiXCR, applied by TCRdb to the multiplex PCR reads, yields one record per CDR3 protein. In the table there are a few hundred thousand distinct CDR3 sequences, less than 45% of which are singletons. The specimen was axillary lymph node tissue. These receptors were collected from a female donor with breast cancer. Some clones in this sample may be carry-over from other donors' samples. Each CDR3 is given with its conserved first and last residue. Fields, in order: D gene, clone size, V gene, J gene, CDR3 protein, CDR3 DNA. D genes are given only for firm matches. Clone size, where shown, is once, few, many, or a class for clones that have expanded.

D: .
size: .
V: TRBV5-1
J: TRBJ2-3
CDR3: CASSWGDTQYF
DNA: TGCGCCAGCAGCTGGGGAGATACGCAGTATTTT

D: .
size: many
V: TRBV7-9
J: TRBJ2-1
CDR3: CASTASINEQFF
DNA: TGTGCCAGCACCGCTTCTATTAATGAGCAGTTCTTC

D: .
size: many
V: TRBV24-1
J: TRBJ2-1
CDR3: CATSDSLDSNEQFF
DNA: TGTGCCACCAGTGACTCGTTGGACAGCAATGAGCAGTTCTTC

D: TRBD2
size: .
V: TRBV24-1
J: TRBJ2-3
CDR3: CATSDPGLAEPDNEQYF
DNA: TGTGCCACCAGTGACCCGGGACTAGCGGAACCTGACAATGAGCAGTATTTT

D: .
size: many
V: TRBV5-8
J: TRBJ1-2
CDR3: CASSAGTAANYGYTF
DNA: TGTGCCAGCAGCGCAGGGACCGCAGCTAACTATGGCTACACCTTC

D: .
size: few
V: TRBV27
J: TRBJ1-2
CDR3: CASRTLTGYDYGYTF
DNA: TGTGCCAGCAGGACACTCACAGGGTACGACTATGGCTACACCTTC

D: .
size: few
V: TRBV7-9
J: TRBJ1-6
CDR3: CASSLEQAYNSPLHF
DNA: TGTGCCAGCAGCTTAGAACAAGCCTATAATTCACCCCTCCACTTT

D: .
size: .
V: TRBV20-1
J: TRBJ2-5
CDR3: CSARDNEGIETQYF
DNA: TGCAGTGCTAGAGACAATGAGGGGATTGAGACCCAGTACTTC

D: .
size: .
V: TRBV6-5
J: TRBJ2-1
CDR3: CASRPDRYNEQFF
DNA: TGTGCCAGCAGACCGGACCGATACAATGAGCAGTTCTTC

D: TRBD1
size: many
V: TRBV2
J: TRBJ1-2
CDR3: CASRTGQNYGYTF
DNA: TGTGCCAGCCGGACAGGGCAAAACTATGGCTACACCTTC

D: TRBD1
size: .
V: TRBV29-1
J: TRBJ1-2
CDR3: CSGGQGGGYTF
DNA: TGCAGCGGGGGACAGGGAGGCGGCTACACCTTC

D: .
size: many
V: TRBV20-1
J: TRBJ2-7
CDR3: CSARTGLSYEQYF
DNA: TGCAGTGCTAGGACAGGATTGTCCTACGAGCAGTACTTC

D: .
size: .
V: TRBV2
J: TRBJ1-2
CDR3: CASSETEESHGYSF
DNA: TGTGCCAGCAGTGAAACAGAGGAGAGTCATGGCTACTCCTTC

D: TRBD2
size: many
V: TRBV12-3/TRBV12-4
J: TRBJ2-5
CDR3: CASSPGLVGETQYF
DNA: TGTGCCAGCAGTCCGGGACTAGTGGGAGAGACCCAGTACTTC

D: .
size: many
V: TRBV30
J: TRBJ1-5
CDR3: CAWSYGGGNSNQPQHF
DNA: TGTGCCTGGAGTTATGGCGGCGGGAATAGCAATCAGCCCCAGCATTTT

D: .
size: many
V: TRBV18
J: TRBJ1-4
CDR3: CASSPPGRGEKLFF
DNA: TGTGCCAGCTCACCTCCTGGGCGCGGTGAAAAACTGTTTTTT

D: .
size: .
V: TRBV7-2
J: TRBJ2-7
CDR3: CASSYRPAYEQYF
DNA: TGTGCCAGCAGCTACAGGCCGGCCTACGAGCAGTACTTC

D: .
size: .
V: TRBV29-1
J: TRBJ2-5
CDR3: CSSYRLRETQYF
DNA: TGCAGCAGTTACCGGCTCCGCGAGACCCAGTACTTC

D: .
size: .
V: TRBV3-1
J: TRBJ2-1
CDR3: CASSQRPRGVHEQFF
DNA: TGTGCCAGCAGCCAACGGCCCAGGGGAGTACATGAGCAGTTCTTC

D: .
size: .
V: TRBV6-5
J: TRBJ2-2
CDR3: CASSSQGYTGELFF
DNA: TGTGCCAGCAGTTCCCAGGGGTACACCGGGGAGCTGTTTTTT

D: TRBD1
size: many
V: TRBV7-6
J: TRBJ2-7
CDR3: CASSLVQGWGEQYF
DNA: TGTGCCAGCAGCTTAGTACAGGGGTGGGGCGAGCAGTACTTC

D: .
size: many
V: TRBV7-9
J: TRBJ2-7
CDR3: CASSKTGGAYEQYF
DNA: TGTGCCAGCAGCAAGACAGGTGGGGCCTACGAGCAGTACTTC

D: .
size: once
V: TRBV5-1
J: TRBJ1-1
CDR3: CASSPGGKITEAFF
DNA: TGCGCCAGCAGTCCCGGGGGAAAGATCACTGAAGCTTTCTTT

D: .
size: many
V: TRBV7-6
J: TRBJ2-2
CDR3: CASHNLGLNTGELFF
DNA: TGTGCCAGCCACAACTTGGGGCTGAACACCGGGGAGCTGTTTTTT

D: TRBD1
size: .
V: TRBV11-2
J: TRBJ2-1
CDR3: CASSLGTVLYNEQFF
DNA: TGTGCCAGCAGCTTGGGGACAGTCCTCTACAATGAGCAGTTCTTC

D: .
size: many
V: TRBV12-3/TRBV12-4
J: TRBJ2-6
CDR3: CASNARNSGANVLTF
DNA: TGTGCCAGCAACGCCCGAAACTCTGGGGCCAACGTCCTGACTTTC

D: TRBD2
size: many
V: TRBV7-9
J: TRBJ2-2
CDR3: CASSWGLAGELFF
DNA: TGTGCCAGCAGCTGGGGACTAGCTGGGGAGCTGTTTTTT

D: .
size: .
V: TRBV2
J: TRBJ2-5
CDR3: CASSEGPIQGTQYF
DNA: TGTGCCAGCAGTGAAGGTCCGATTCAAGGGACCCAGTACTTC

D: .
size: .
V: TRBV6-2/TRBV6-3
J: TRBJ2-3
CDR3: CASSPQRSTDTQYF
DNA: TGTGCCAGCAGTCCCCAGCGCAGCACAGATACGCAGTATTTT

D: .
size: many
V: TRBV20-1
J: TRBJ2-1
CDR3: CSGLATDRSSYNEQFF
DNA: TGCAGTGGGCTAGCGACGGACCGGAGCTCCTACAATGAGCAGTTCTTC

D: .
size: many
V: TRBV20-1
J: TRBJ2-1
CDR3: CSARGGPGNEQFF
DNA: TGCAGTGCTAGGGGGGGGCCTGGTAATGAGCAGTTCTTC

D: .
size: once
V: TRBV7-2
J: TRBJ1-4
CDR3: CASSLEGSWEKLFF
DNA: TGTGCCAGCAGCTTAGAGGGCTCTTGGGAAAAACTGTTTTTT

D: TRBD1
size: .
V: TRBV5-1
J: TRBJ2-1
CDR3: CASSALGQGADEQFF
DNA: TGCGCCAGCAGTGCCCTAGGACAGGGAGCCGATGAGCAGTTCTTC

D: .
size: many
V: TRBV2
J: TRBJ2-1
CDR3: CASSEVSDEQFF
DNA: TGTGCCAGCAGTGAAGTTAGTGATGAGCAGTTCTTC

D: .
size: .
V: TRBV3-1
J: TRBJ1-2
CDR3: CASSERGGEGYTF
DNA: TGTGCCAGCAGTGAACGGGGCGGGGAAGGCTACACCTTC

D: .
size: .
V: TRBV7-9
J: TRBJ1-4
CDR3: CASTLGFRDQFYEQLFF
DNA: TGTGCCAGCACCCTAGGGTTCCGGGACCAGTTTTACGAACAACTGTTTTTT

D: TRBD2
size: many
V: TRBV20-1
J: TRBJ2-5
CDR3: CSARVAGEVETQYF
DNA: TGCAGTGCTAGAGTAGCGGGCGAAGTAGAGACCCAGTACTTC

D: TRBD1
size: .
V: TRBV4-3
J: TRBJ1-2
CDR3: CASSQDVRDRGYGYTF
DNA: TGCGCCAGCAGCCAAGATGTTAGGGACAGGGGATATGGCTACACCTTC

D: .
size: many
V: TRBV29-1
J: TRBJ2-5
CDR3: CSVDAGTRETQYF
DNA: TGCAGCGTTGACGCGGGGACTCGGGAGACCCAGTACTTC

D: .
size: .
V: TRBV7-3
J: TRBJ1-6
CDR3: CASSLDGGRTLHF
DNA: TGTGCCAGCAGCTTAGATGGGGGCCGAACCCTCCACTTT

D: .
size: .
V: TRBV29-1
J: TRBJ1-2
CDR3: CSVEVGVDGYTF
DNA: TGCAGCGTTGAAGTTGGGGTGGACGGCTACACCTTC

D: .
size: .
V: TRBV11-1
J: TRBJ2-5
CDR3: CASSLADEAGTDTQYF
DNA: TGTGCCAGCAGCTTAGCTGATGAGGCTGGCACAGATACGCAGTACTTC